This TCR beta chain was identified in a study of blood T cell repertoires in COVID-19. Study details: Samples representing acute and convalescent COVID-19 were sourced from the United States, Italy and Spain. PBMCs, B-cell-depleted T cells, or T cells were the source of the cDNA or gDNA that made up the material.

Looked up from germline, CDR1 is KGHDR and CDR2 is SFDVKD. The V gene end was trimmed by 8 bases and the J gene end by 3 bases; junction bases not matched to a gene: 13. The CDR3 sequence is 16 residues long. Living in about two dozen US areas, the participants were between roughly 18 and 90 years of age. Only in-frame clones appear in the TCRdb table, and some are missing; sequencing was by immunoSEQ multiplex PCR. The sample contains approximately 200,000 clones, approximately 90% of which appear only once. The receptor's source is a man between 18 and 29 years old with acute COVID-19. The rearrangement links TRBV24-1 to TRBJ2-7, with TRBD1 matching over 9 bases. The sample consisted of PBMCs or T cells enriched from blood (not recorded which). The CDR3 region is CATKGQGFFRVYEQYF. The CDR3 coding sequence is TGTGCCACCAAGGGACAGGGTTTTTTTCGGGTCTACGAGCAGTACTTC.